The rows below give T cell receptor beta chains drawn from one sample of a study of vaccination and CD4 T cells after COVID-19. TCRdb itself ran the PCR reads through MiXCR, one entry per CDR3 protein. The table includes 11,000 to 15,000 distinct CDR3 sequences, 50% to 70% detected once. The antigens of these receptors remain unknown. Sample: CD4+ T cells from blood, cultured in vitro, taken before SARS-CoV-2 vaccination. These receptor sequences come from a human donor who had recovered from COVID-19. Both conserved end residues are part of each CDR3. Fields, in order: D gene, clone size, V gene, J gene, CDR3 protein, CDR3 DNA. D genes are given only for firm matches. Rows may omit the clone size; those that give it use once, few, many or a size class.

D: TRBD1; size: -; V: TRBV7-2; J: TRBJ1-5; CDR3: CASSGPGTANQPQHF; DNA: TGTGCCAGCAGCGGCCCAGGGACAGCAAATCAGCCCCAGCATTTT
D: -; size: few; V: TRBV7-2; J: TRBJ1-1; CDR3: CASSLGFGVNTEAFF; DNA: TGTGCCAGCAGCTTAGGGTTCGGGGTGAACACTGAAGCTTTCTTT
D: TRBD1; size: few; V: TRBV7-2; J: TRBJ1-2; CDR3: CASSLDRTGGRYGYTF; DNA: TGTGCCAGCAGCTTAGACAGGACAGGGGGCCGATATGGCTACACCTTC
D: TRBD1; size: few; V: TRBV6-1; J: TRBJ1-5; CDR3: CASSASDRHGNQPQHF; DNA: TGTGCCAGCAGTGCATCGGACAGGCACGGCAATCAGCCCCAGCATTTT
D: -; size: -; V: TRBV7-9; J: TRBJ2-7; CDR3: CASSSPGPSSYEQYF; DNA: TGTGCCAGCAGCTCACCGGGACCAAGCTCCTACGAGCAGTACTTC
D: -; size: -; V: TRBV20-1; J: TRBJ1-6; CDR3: CSASDGTADSYNSPLHF; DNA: TGCAGTGCTAGCGATGGGACGGCAGACTCCTATAATTCACCCCTCCACTTT
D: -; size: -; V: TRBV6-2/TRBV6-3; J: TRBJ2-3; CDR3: CASSYNPSSTDTQYF; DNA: TGTGCCAGCAGTTACAATCCATCTAGCACAGATACGCAGTATTTT
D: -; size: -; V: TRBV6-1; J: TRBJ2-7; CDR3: CASSDGGGYEQYF; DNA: TGTGCCAGCAGTGATGGGGGAGGCTACGAGCAGTACTTC
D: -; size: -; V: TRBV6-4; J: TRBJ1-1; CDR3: CASSDGPNTEAFF; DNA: TGTGCCAGCAGTGATGGGCCGAACACTGAAGCTTTCTTT
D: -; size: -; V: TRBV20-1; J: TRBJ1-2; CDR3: CSARNREGYGYTF; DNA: TGCAGTGCTAGGAACAGGGAGGGGTATGGCTACACCTTC
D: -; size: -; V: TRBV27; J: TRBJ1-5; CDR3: CASSLSRPYIQPQHF; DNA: TGTGCCAGCAGTTTATCCCGCCCATATATTCAGCCCCAGCATTTT
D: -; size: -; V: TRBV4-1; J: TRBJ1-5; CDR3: CASSQEGYSNQPQHF; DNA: TGCGCCAGCAGCCAAGAGGGGTATAGCAATCAGCCCCAGCATTTT
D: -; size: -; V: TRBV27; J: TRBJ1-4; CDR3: CASSPSGRYEKLFF; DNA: TGTGCCAGCAGCCCGTCGGGGCGGTATGAAAAACTGTTTTTT
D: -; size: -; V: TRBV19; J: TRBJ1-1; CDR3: CASSFPIRGTEAFF; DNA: TGTGCCAGTAGTTTCCCCATCAGGGGCACTGAAGCTTTCTTT
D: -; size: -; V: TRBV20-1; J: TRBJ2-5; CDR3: CSARVAAVETQYF; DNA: TGCAGTGCTAGAGTAGCTGCCGTGGAGACCCAGTACTTC
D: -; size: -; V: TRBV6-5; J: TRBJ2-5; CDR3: CASSYSLLGTSETQYF; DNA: TGTGCCAGCAGTTACTCGCTTTTAGGGACCTCAGAGACCCAGTACTTC
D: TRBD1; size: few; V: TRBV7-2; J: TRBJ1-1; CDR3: CASSWKTGGGTEAFF; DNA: TGTGCCAGCAGCTGGAAGACAGGGGGAGGGACTGAAGCTTTCTTT
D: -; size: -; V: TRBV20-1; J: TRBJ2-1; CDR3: CSATSASYNEQFF; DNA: TGCAGTGCTACTAGCGCCTCCTACAATGAGCAGTTCTTC
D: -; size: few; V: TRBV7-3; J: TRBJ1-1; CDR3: CASSLTFRSEAFF; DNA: TGTGCCAGCAGCTTAACGTTCCGGAGTGAAGCTTTCTTT
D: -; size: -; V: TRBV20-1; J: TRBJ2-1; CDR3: CSGGGGLREQFF; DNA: TGCAGTGGAGGGGGAGGGTTGCGTGAGCAGTTCTTC
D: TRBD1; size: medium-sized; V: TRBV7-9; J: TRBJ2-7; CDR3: CASSLPGQSYSYEQYF; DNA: TGTGCCAGCAGCTTACCGGGACAGAGTTACTCCTACGAGCAGTACTTC
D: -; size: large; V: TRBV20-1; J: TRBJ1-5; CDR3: CSARDDGLYSNQPQHF; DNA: TGCAGTGCTAGAGATGATGGGTTATATAGCAATCAGCCCCAGCATTTT
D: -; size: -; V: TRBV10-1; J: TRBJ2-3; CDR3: CASSESRPSTDTQYF; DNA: TGCGCCAGCAGTGAGTCGAGGCCGAGCACAGATACGCAGTATTTT
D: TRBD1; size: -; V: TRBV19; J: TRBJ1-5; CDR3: CASSPGQVNQPQHF; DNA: TGTGCCAGTAGCCCGGGACAGGTCAATCAGCCCCAGCATTTT
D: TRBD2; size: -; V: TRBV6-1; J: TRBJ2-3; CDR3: CASSTMAGGTDTQYF; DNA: TGTGCCAGCAGTACGATGGCGGGGGGCACAGATACGCAGTATTTT
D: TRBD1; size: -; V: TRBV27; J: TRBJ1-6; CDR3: CASSLQGANSPLHF; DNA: TGTGCCAGCAGTCTACAGGGGGCGAATTCACCCCTCCACTTT
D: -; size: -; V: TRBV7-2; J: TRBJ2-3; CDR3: CASSLGRNTQYF; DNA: TGTGCCAGCAGCTTAGGGCGGAATACGCAGTATTTT
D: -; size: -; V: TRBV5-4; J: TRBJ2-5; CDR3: CASSLDQGLSETQYF; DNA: TGTGCCAGCAGCTTGGATCAGGGGCTAAGTGAGACCCAGTACTTC
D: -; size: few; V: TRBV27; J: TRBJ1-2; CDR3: CASSQTGGYGYTF; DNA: TGTGCCAGCAGCCAGACCGGGGGGTATGGCTACACCTTC
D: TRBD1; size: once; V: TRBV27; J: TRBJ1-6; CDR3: CASSRNLRGRNSPLHF; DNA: TGTGCCAGCAGTCGAAACCTCAGGGGGCGAAATTCACCCCTCCACTTT
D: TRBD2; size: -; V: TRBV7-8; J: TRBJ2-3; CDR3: CASSPTSGGPTSTQYF; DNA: TGTGCCAGCAGCCCGACTAGCGGGGGGCCCACAAGTACGCAGTATTTT
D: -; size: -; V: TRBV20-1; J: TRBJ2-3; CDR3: CSVKWGGSGQGDTQYF; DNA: TGCAGTGTCAAATGGGGTGGAAGCGGGCAAGGAGATACGCAGTATTTT
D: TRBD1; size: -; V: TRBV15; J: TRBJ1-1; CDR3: CATTRDRGYTEAFF; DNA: TGTGCCACCACCAGGGACAGGGGGTACACTGAAGCTTTCTTT
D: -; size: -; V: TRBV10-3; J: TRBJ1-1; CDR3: CASSYEAMNTEAFF; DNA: TGTGCCAGCAGTTATGAGGCCATGAACACTGAAGCTTTCTTT
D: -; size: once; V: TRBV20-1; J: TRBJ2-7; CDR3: CSAGVTPNSYEQYF; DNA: TGCAGTGCTGGGGTTACACCGAACTCCTACGAGCAGTACTTC
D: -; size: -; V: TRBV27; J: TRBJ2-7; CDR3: CASRDLAYEQYF; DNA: TGTGCCAGCCGGGACCTTGCCTACGAGCAGTACTTC
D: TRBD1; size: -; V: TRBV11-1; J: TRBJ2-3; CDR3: CASSRTGGFTDTQYF; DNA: TGTGCCAGCAGCCGCACAGGGGGCTTTACAGATACGCAGTATTTT
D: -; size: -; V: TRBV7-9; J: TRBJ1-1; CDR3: CASSAGLYGVEAFF; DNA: TGTGCCAGCAGCGCCGGACTGTATGGGGTAGAAGCTTTCTTT
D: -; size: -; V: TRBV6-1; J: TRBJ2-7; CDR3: CASRQGTYEQYF; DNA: TGTGCCAGCAGGCAGGGGACCTACGAGCAGTACTTC
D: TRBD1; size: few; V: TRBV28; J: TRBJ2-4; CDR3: CASSLSTGAKNIQYF; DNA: TGTGCCAGCAGTTTATCGACAGGGGCCAAAAACATTCAGTACTTC
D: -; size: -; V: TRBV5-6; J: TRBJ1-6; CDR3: CASSLGQRNSPLHF; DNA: TGTGCCAGCAGCCTGGGTCAGAGAAATTCACCCCTCCACTTT
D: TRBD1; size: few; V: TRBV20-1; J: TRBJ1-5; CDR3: CSASRGTGDNQPQHF; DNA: TGCAGTGCTAGTCGCGGGACAGGGGATAACCAGCCCCAGCATTTT
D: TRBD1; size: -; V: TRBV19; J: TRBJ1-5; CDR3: CASSKAGTGTNQPQHF; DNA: TGTGCCAGTAGTAAAGCCGGGACAGGGACAAATCAGCCCCAGCATTTT
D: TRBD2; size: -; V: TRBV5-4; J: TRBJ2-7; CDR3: CASSGGTSGSYEQYF; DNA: TGTGCCAGCAGCGGGGGGACTAGCGGATCCTACGAGCAGTACTTC
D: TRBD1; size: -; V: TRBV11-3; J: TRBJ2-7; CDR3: CASSYPGQLHEQYF; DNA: TGTGCCAGCAGCTACCCGGGACAGCTCCACGAGCAGTACTTC
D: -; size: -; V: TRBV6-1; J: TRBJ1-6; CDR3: CASRMGRDGSPLHF; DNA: TGTGCCAGCAGGATGGGCAGGGACGGGTCACCCCTCCACTTT
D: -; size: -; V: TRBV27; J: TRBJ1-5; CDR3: CASSLREDQPQHF; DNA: TGTGCCAGCAGTTTACGGGAGGATCAGCCCCAGCATTTT
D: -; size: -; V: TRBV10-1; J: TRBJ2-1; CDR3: CASSGGSSRDEQFF; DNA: TGCGCCAGCAGTGGGGGGTCCTCCCGGGATGAGCAGTTCTTC
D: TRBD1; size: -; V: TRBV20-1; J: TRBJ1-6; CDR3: CSARGTGNSPLHF; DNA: TGCAGTGCTAGGGGGACAGGGAATTCACCCCTCCACTTT